Described below is a single TCR beta chain sequence and its context. The data were taken from a study of blood T cell repertoires in COVID-19. Overall study context: Whether acute or convalescent, the COVID-19 samples came from the United States, Italy and Spain. In each case, the material was cDNA or gDNA derived from T cells, B-cell-depleted T cells, or PBMCs.

In the original processing: Researchers report that nucleated cell counts were estimated from reference gene primer amplification. Clones were sequenced by immunoSEQ multiplex PCR, and TCRdb holds only the in-frame ones, with some missing. The V and J calls and clone size are taken from that table; D and trimming were inferred from the DNA. The table has tens of thousands of clones, over 70% seen once; the top ten hold 5.8%. This receptor was obtained from a man between 45 and 60 years old with active COVID-19. What was sequenced was peripheral blood.

The CDR3 reads CASSLVWTGDEKLFF. CDR3 DNA: TGTGCCAGCAGCTTGGTTTGGACAGGGGATGAAAAACTGTTTTTT. The rearrangement uses TRBV5-6 and TRBJ1-4, with 9 nucleotides matching TRBD1. This CDR3 comprises 15 residues. Germline V CDR1 and CDR2: SGHDT, YYEEEE. Trimming at V came to 0 bases and at J to 6 bases, leaving 3 bases not matched to a gene.